This T cell receptor beta chain was obtained from a study of T cell responses to AZD1222 COVID-19 vaccine. V lost 4 bases and J lost 0; bases outside the gene matches: 5. This CDR3 region has 17 residues. CDR1 is SEHNR, CDR2 FQNEAQ, per germline (reference sequence). Profiling relied on immunoSEQ multiplex PCR, and the TCRdb table lists in-frame clones only, not all of them. The table records about 160,000 clones, more than 85% of them present only once. Here the sequenced sample was peripheral blood, taken on day 0 of AZD1222 vaccination. This chain links TRBV7-9 with TRBJ2-7; TRBD2 agrees at 14 bases. This clonotype was obtained from an adult in good health. CDR3 coding DNA: TGTGCCAGCAGCTCGAGACTAGCGGGGGGGACCTCCTACGAGCAGTACTTC. Residues: CASSSRLAGGTSYEQYF.